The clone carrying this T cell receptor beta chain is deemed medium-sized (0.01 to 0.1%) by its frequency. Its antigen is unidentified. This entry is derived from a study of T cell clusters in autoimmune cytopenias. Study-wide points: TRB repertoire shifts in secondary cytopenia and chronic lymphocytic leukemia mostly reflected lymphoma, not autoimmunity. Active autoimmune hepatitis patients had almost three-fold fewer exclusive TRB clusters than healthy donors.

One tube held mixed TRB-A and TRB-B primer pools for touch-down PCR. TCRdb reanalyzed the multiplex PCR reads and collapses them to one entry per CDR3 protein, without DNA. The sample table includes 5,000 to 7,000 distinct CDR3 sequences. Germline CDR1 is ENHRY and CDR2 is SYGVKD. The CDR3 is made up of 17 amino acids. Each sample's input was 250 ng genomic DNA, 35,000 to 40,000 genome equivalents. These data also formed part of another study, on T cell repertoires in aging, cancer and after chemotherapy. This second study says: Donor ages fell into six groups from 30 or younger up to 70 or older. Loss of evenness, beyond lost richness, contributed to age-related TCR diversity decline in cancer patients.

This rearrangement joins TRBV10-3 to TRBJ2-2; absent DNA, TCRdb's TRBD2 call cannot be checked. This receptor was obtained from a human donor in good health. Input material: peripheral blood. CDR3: CAISDWSSGVNTGELFF.